These 11 T cell receptor beta chains were sequenced from one sample in a study of blood T cell repertoires in COVID-19 (TCRdb year 2020). Library preparation used the immunoSEQ multiplex PCR assay. The table was pulled from immuneACCESS by TCRdb, which kept in-frame rearrangements only. Such tables lose some clones; where checked, under half of the loss comes from unresolved V genes, and the rest has no known cause. The sample contains about 220,000 clones, about 80% of them found a single time. Less than 2.5% of the sample is in the top ten clones. The sequencing sample was made of peripheral blood. These receptors came from a woman aged 55-70 years with acute or convalescent COVID-19.

The chain links TRBV27 to TRBJ1-5; 8 bases line up with TRBD1. CDR3 length equals 13 residues. Germline V CDR1 and CDR2: MNHEY, SMNVEV (reference sequence). The trim removed 6 bases at V and 7 bases at J, leaving 5 bases unmatched. DNA of the CDR3: TGTGCCAGCAGCCTTGACAGGGGACAGCCCCAGCATTTT. It codes for CASSLDRGQPQHF.

The chain carries TRBV6-5 and TRBJ2-3; a possible D gene is TRBD2 (6 bases). The length of the CDR3 is 14 residues. Germline V gene data show CDR1 as MNHEY and CDR2 as SVGAGI. V lost 6 bases to trimming and J lost 2 bases, with 12 bases between them. The CDR3 here is CASRAGLDTDTQYF. The CDR3 region has the DNA TGTGCCAGCAGGGCGGGACTCGACACAGATACGCAGTATTTT.

This clone was detected once. V gene TRBV6-6 combines with J gene TRBJ1-1; perhaps TRBD1 as D (5 bases). The CDR3 runs to 15 residues. Per germline, CDR1 MNHNY and CDR2 SVGAGI (reference sequence). The V and J ends lost 2 bases and 7 bases respectively, with 17 bases between them. The CDR3 spells CASSYDSGRVGEAFF. The CDR3 DNA follows: TGTGCCAGCAGTTACGATTCGGGCAGGGTCGGTGAAGCTTTCTTT.

The gene calls are TRBV7-2 and TRBJ1-4, with 10 bases matching TRBD1. V gave up 6 bases and J gave up 2 bases; unmatched junction bases: 9. CDR1 and CDR2 from the germline V gene are SGHTA and FQGNSA. This CDR3 spans 17 amino acids. The CDR3 region is CASSYRDRGSTNEKLFF. The DNA for the CDR3 is TGTGCCAGCAGTTACCGGGACAGGGGTTCCACTAATGAAAAACTGTTTTTT.

The V gene is TRBV9, the J gene TRBJ2-7; D is perhaps TRBD1 (9 bases). CDR1 SGDLS and CDR2 YYNGEE come from the germline V gene. Deletions cut 4 bases from V and 3 bases from J, with 17 bases between. There are 15 residues in the CDR3. CDR3 amino acids: CASSPGGTGHYEQYF. The DNA for the CDR3 is TGTGCCAGCAGCCCGGGGGGGACAGGGCACTACGAGCAGTACTTC.

This clone was detected only a few times. This rearrangement joins TRBV10-1 to TRBJ1-2; TRBD1 agrees at 8 bases. Germline V lookup: CDR1 WNHNN, CDR2 SYGVQD (reference sequence). The CDR3 runs 13 residues. The trim removed 7 bases at V and 7 bases at J, leaving 8 bases unmatched. CDR3 sequence (DNA): TGCGCCAGCACGCGACAGGGGAAGCGTGGCTACACCTTC. Its protein product is CASTRQGKRGYTF.

This chain uses TRBV30 with TRBJ2-1, with 11 bases identical to TRBD2. Germline V CDR1 and CDR2: GTSNPN, SVGIG (reference sequence). This CDR3 region has 15 residues. Losses at the gene ends were 0 bases for V and 2 bases for J; bases not matched to a gene: 0. DNA for the CDR3: TGTGCCTGGAGTGTACTAGCGGGAGCCTACAATGAGCAGTTCTTC. Its protein product is CAWSVLAGAYNEQFF.

The CDR3: CASSSQRTGLGTEAFF. The CDR3 DNA is TGTGCCAGCAGCTCCCAAAGGACAGGCTTGGGCACTGAAGCTTTCTTT. This chain connects TRBV7-9 to TRBJ1-1, with 7 bases matching TRBD1. After removal of 4 bases from V and 4 bases from J, the junction contained 12 bases not matched to a gene. The CDR3 spans 16 residues. Germline assignment: CDR1 SEHNR and CDR2 FQNEAQ (reference sequence).

The chain recombines TRBV30 with TRBJ1-2; D may be TRBD1 (5 bases). Looked up from germline, CDR1 is GTSNPN and CDR2 is SVGIG (reference sequence). The V end lost 7 bases, the J end lost 1 base, and 13 bases lay between the germline ends. This CDR3 is built from 13 residues. The CDR3 region has the DNA TGTGCCTCGGCCACGGGGGTTAACTATGGCTACACCTTC. Residues: CASATGVNYGYTF.

This clone was seen a handful of times. V is TRBV12-3 or TRBV12-4 and J is TRBJ1-5; no reliable D call. The CDR3 covers 13 residues. V was trimmed by 4 bases and J by 4 bases, leaving 8 bases between them. CDR3 bases: TGTGCCAGCAGTTACGGGAATAATCAGCCCCAGCATTTT. Its translation is CASSYGNNQPQHF.

The rearrangement links TRBV5-1 to TRBJ2-5; D possibly corresponds to TRBD2 (7 bases). The CDR3 is made up of 15 amino acids. Germline CDR1 SGHRS, CDR2 YFSETQ. The V and J ends lost 0 bases and 3 bases respectively, with 12 bases between them. This CDR3 is CASSLDAGAKETQYF. CDR3 bases: TGCGCCAGCAGCTTGGATGCGGGGGCCAAAGAGACCCAGTACTTC.